The 5 T cell receptor beta chains reported below all come from one sample, sequenced in a study of shared clonotypes between healthy human individuals. Method: immunoSEQ multiplex PCR; TCRdb's copy keeps in-frame clones and lacks some. The sample holds 2 million to 2.5 million clones, more than 80% seen once. The sample consisted of naive CD4+ T cells from PBMCs. Subset indicated: CD45RA+ positively selected. The receptor source for this set is a man between 18 and 29 years old in good health. Some clones in this sample may be carry-over from other donors' samples.

The chain joins TRBV5-4 to TRBJ2-7, with TRBD2 identical over 14 bases. The junction had 3 bases not matched to a gene; V was cut back by 4 bases and J by 3 bases. The germline gives CDR1 SGHNT, CDR2 YYREEE (reference sequence). The CDR3 has 15 amino acids. CDR3 nucleotides: TGTGCCAGCAGCGGGGGACTAGCGGGAGTCTACGAGCAGTACTTC. Protein: CASSGGLAGVYEQYF.

A note on this clone: This same CDR3 is encoded by further DNA sequences in the sample. The gene calls are TRBV20-1 and TRBJ2-1; D ambiguous. CDR3 length: 11 residues. The germline gives CDR1 DFQATT, CDR2 SNEGSKA (reference sequence). V was clipped by 4 bases and J by 7 bases, with 8 bases between them. The CDR3 DNA is TGCAGTGCTACATTCTATAATGAGCAGTTCTTC. This translates into CSATFYNEQFF.

This clone was seen only once. This sample includes further DNA sequences coding for the same CDR3. The chain has TRBV28 and TRBJ1-2, with 7 bases identical to TRBD1. CDR3 size: 12 residues. The V segment lost 5 bases and the J segment 5 bases; nucleotides outside the gene matches: 2. CDR1 is MDHEN and CDR2 is SYDVKM in the germline V gene. Here the CDR3 DNA reads TGTGCCAGCAGTCAGGGGGGTTATGGCTACACCTTC. This translates into CASSQGGYGYTF.

A remark on this clone: Other DNA sequences of this sample code for an identical CDR3. The chain joins TRBV5-1 to TRBJ2-3; TRBD2 aligns across 10 bases. This CDR3 is 15 amino acids long. Per germline, CDR1 SGHRS and CDR2 YFSETQ. V lost 3 bases, J lost 3 bases, and 4 bases stayed unmatched. Here the CDR3 DNA reads TGCGCCAGCAGCTCTTGGACTAGCGGAACAGATACGCAGTATTTT. Residues: CASSSWTSGTDTQYF.

This sequence joins TRBV28 and TRBJ2-1, with 8 bases fitting TRBD1. Germline V gene data show CDR1 as MDHEN and CDR2 as SYDVKM. With 2 bases clipped from V and 12 bases from J, the junction kept 0 bases outside the gene matches. The CDR3 has 11 amino acids. This CDR3 is CASSLDRGQFF. For the CDR3, the DNA is TGTGCCAGCAGTTTAGACAGGGGGCAGTTCTTC.